This T cell receptor (beta chain) was sequenced during a study of blood T cells in healthy people across ages. This clonotype came up once. Germline loops: CDR1 SQVTM, CDR2 ANQGSEA. The V end lost 2 bases, the J end lost 0 bases, and 7 bases lay between the germline ends. CDR3 length: 13 amino acids. A J-beta primer mix and a sample-barcoded 5' primer were used in a second PCR of roughly 6 to 11 cycles. A minimum of 3 million CDR3-containing paired-end reads was obtained for each sample. TCRdb re-derived calls from the 5' RACE reads in MiXCR, one entry per CDR3 protein. The data hold around 500,000 distinct CDR3 sequences, with approximately 26% observed a single time. These sequences were also reported in another study, on T cells of mothers and their children. That source reports: The study recruited a few healthy Caucasian mothers and their six children as donors.

V and J are TRBV29-1 and TRBJ1-2; D is uncertain. The receptor's source is a boy between 2 and 15 years old in good health. The specimen sequenced was blood. Here the CDR3 DNA reads TGCAGCGTTGAACAGCTAGCTAACTATGGCTACACCTTC. Translation: CSVEQLANYGYTF.